Below, one T cell receptor beta chain is given with its context. Participants, about 18 to 100 years old, spanned under 25 US areas. The sample is drawn from a study of blood T cell repertoires in COVID-19. Assay: immunoSEQ multiplex PCR; the TCRdb copy retains only in-frame clones and omits some. The repertoire holds hundreds of thousands of clones, 88% seen once, with 1% in the top ten. Trimming took 5 bases from V and 4 from J; bases not matched to a gene: 14. This CDR3 region has 17 residues. CDR1 is MNHNY and CDR2 is SVGAGI in the germline V gene (reference sequence). The chain recombines TRBV6-6 with TRBJ2-1; 7 bases map to TRBD2. The TCR comes from a woman younger than 45 who had recovered from COVID-19. The sequenced sample consisted of PBMCs or T cells enriched from blood (not recorded which). CDR3 coding DNA: TGTGCCAGCAGTCCACCCGGCGGTAGCGGGCCGTACAATGAGCAGTTCTTC. It codes for CASSPPGGSGPYNEQFF.